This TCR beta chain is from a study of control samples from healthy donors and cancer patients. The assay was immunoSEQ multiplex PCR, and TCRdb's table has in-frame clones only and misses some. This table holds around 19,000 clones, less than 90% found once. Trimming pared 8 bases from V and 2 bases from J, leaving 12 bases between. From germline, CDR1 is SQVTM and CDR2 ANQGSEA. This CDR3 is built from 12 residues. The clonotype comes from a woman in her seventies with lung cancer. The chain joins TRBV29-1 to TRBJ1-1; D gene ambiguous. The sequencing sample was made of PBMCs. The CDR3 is CSTKTGNTEAFF. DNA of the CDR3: TGCAGCACTAAGACGGGCAACACTGAAGCTTTCTTT.